These 6 T cell receptor beta chains were all obtained from the same sample, sequenced in a study of T cells in Graves' hyperthyroidism and ophthalmopathy. The CDR3 regions of TCR beta were amplified from RNA transcripts. RT-PCR in the first round (using the HTBI primer set) targeted the TCR CDR3. One entry per CDR3 protein, called by TCRdb with MiXCR from the multiplex PCR reads. The profile shows fewer than 600,000 distinct CDR3 sequences, 13% to 15% of them singletons. Material: blood. These receptors were collected from a woman under 30 with Graves' hyperthyroidism.

This clonotype turned up a few times. The chain joins TRBV24-1 to TRBJ2-1, with TRBD2 matching 8 bases. The CDR3 sequence is 17 residues long. Germline V lookup: CDR1 KGHDR, CDR2 SFDVKD. V gave up 3 bases and J gave up 0 bases; unmatched junction bases: 6. CDR3 sequence: CATSDSAGGTSYNEQFF. CDR3 DNA: TGTGCCACCAGTGATAGCGCGGGAGGTACCTCCTACAATGAGCAGTTCTTC.

Ten or more counts support this clonotype. The chain is built from TRBV11-3 and TRBJ2-6, with D possibly TRBD1 on 6 matching bases. Germline V gene data show CDR1 as SGHNT and CDR2 as YENEEA. The V end was cut by 5 bases, the J end by 1 base, with 12 bases between. The CDR3 has 16 amino acids. The CDR3 loop is CASSQWTDSGANVLTF. The CDR3, as DNA: TGTGCCAGCAGCCAGTGGACAGATTCTGGGGCCAACGTCCTGACTTTC. The entire variable domain, with the rest obtained from reference TRBV11-3 and TRBJ2-6, is as follows: EAGVVQSPRYKIIEKKQPVAFWCNPISGHNTLYWYLQNLGQGPELLIRYENEEAVDDSQLPKDRFSAERLKGVDSTLKIQPAELGDSAVYLCASSQWTDSGANVLTFGAGSRLTVL.

This clonotype was seen many times. J is TRBJ2-7 and V is TRBV7-2; D is uncertain. Germline CDR1 is SGHTA and CDR2 is FQGNSA. This CDR3 is built from 13 residues. V lost 2 bases, J lost 7 bases, and 12 bases lay in between. The CDR3 loop is CASSLTAEREQYF. As DNA, the CDR3 is TGTGCCAGCAGCTTAACGGCAGAACGAGAGCAGTACTTC.

This clonotype was found many times. The chain uses TRBV20-1 and TRBJ2-1, with 11 nucleotides matching TRBD2. Germline V gives CDR1 DFQATT, CDR2 SNEGSKA (reference sequence). This CDR3 region has 15 residues. V dropped 6 bases and J dropped 1; count of bases not matched to a gene: 5. The CDR3 here is CSAPGLAGSYNEQFF. CDR3 sequence (DNA): TGCAGTGCGCCTGGACTAGCGGGTTCCTACAATGAGCAGTTCTTC.

The genes are TRBV7-9 and TRBJ2-1, with 7 bases identical to TRBD2. Trimming cost V 3 bases and J 8 bases; bases outside gene matches: 10. The germline CDR1 and CDR2 sequences are SEHNR and FQNEAQ (reference sequence). The CDR3 is 15 residues long. The CDR3 sequence is CASSFRSREGDEQFF. CDR3 nucleotide sequence: TGTGCCAGCAGCTTTAGGTCCAGGGAGGGTGATGAGCAGTTCTTC.

This clonotype was counted many times. The J gene is TRBJ2-5, the V gene TRBV7-3; possibly TRBD1 for D (6 bases). The CDR3 sequence is 16 residues long. Trimming took off 3 bases at V and 2 bases at J, with 16 bases between the two ends. Per germline, CDR1 SGHTA and CDR2 FQGTGA. This CDR3 is CASSLGALLKQETQYF. The CDR3, as DNA: TGTGCCAGCAGCTTGGGGGCCCTATTGAAACAAGAGACCCAGTACTTC. Together with reference TRBV7-3 and TRBJ2-5, the CDR3 gives the full variable domain: GAGVSQTPSNKVTEKGKYVELRCDPISGHTALYWYRQSLGQGPEFLIYFQGTGAADDSGLPNDRFFAVRPEGSVSTLKIQRTERGDSAVYLCASSLGALLKQETQYFGPGTRLLVL.